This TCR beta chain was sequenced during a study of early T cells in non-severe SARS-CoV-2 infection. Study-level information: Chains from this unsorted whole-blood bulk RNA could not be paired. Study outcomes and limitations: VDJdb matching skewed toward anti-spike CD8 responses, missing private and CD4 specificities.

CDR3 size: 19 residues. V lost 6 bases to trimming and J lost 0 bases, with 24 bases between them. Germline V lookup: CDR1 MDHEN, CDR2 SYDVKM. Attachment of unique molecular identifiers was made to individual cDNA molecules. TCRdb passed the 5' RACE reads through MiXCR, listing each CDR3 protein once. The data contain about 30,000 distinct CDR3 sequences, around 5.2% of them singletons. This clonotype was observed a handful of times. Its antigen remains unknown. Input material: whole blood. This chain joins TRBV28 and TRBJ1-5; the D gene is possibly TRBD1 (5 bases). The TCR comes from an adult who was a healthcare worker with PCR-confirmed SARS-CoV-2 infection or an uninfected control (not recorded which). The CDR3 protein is CASSQGFSGGSNSNQPQHF. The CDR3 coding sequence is TGTGCCAGCAGCCAGGGTTTTTCCGGCGGCAGTAATAGCAATCAGCCCCAGCATTTT.